This entry is about one TCR beta chain. This sample is part of a study of blood T cell repertoires in COVID-19. Sequencing was performed with immunoSEQ multiplex PCR; in TCRdb, only in-frame clones are kept and a portion is missing. The table shows about 240,000 clones, with around 85% occurring only once. The receptor was isolated from a man aged 55 to 70 with acute or convalescent COVID-19. Sample: peripheral blood.

For the CDR3, the DNA is TGTGCCAGCAGCCGAAGCGGGGGGGCCTACGAGCAGTACTTC. Translating gives CASSRSGGAYEQYF. The rearrangement joins TRBV11-3 to TRBJ2-7, with TRBD2 matching over 10 bases. The CDR3 runs to 14 residues. Trimming removed 5 bases from V and 2 bases from J; junction bases left unmatched: 3. CDR1 and CDR2 from the germline V gene are SGHNT and YENEEA.